These 16 T cell receptor beta chains share one sample of origin, sequenced in a study of response to subunit inactivated influenza vaccine. TCRdb passed the RT-PCR reads through MiXCR, listing each CDR3 protein once. The sample contains roughly 540,000 distinct CDR3 sequences, around a quarter of which appear only once. These data were also filed under a second study, of T cells expressing NK-cell markers. That source reports: 5'RACE template switching built TCR beta cDNA with unique molecular identifiers.

Sequences were derived from CD4+ T cells sorted from PBMCs, sampled 12 days after vaccination. The receptors shown here come from a man aged 50 to 59 who received an inactivated influenza vaccine.

The chain is built from TRBV6-2 or TRBV6-3 and TRBJ2-3; D may be TRBD2 (6 bases). This CDR3 has 14 amino acids. CDR1 is MNHEY, CDR2 SVGEGT, per germline. The V and J ends lost 6 bases and 1 base respectively, with 11 bases between them. The chain's CDR3 is CASRRRGGTDTQYF. Written as DNA, the CDR3 is TGTGCCAGCAGACGTCGCGGGGGCACAGATACGCAGTATTTT.

CDR3 protein: CASTVAGFSYNEQFF. CDR3 DNA: TGTGCCAGCACCGTAGCGGGGTTCTCCTACAATGAGCAGTTCTTC. J is TRBJ2-1 and V is TRBV12-3 or TRBV12-4, with 8 positions matching TRBD2. J lost 0 bases, V lost 7 bases, and 5 bases had no gene match. The CDR3 is made up of 15 amino acids.

This clonotype was seen ten or more times. This chain links TRBV7-2 with TRBJ2-3; TRBD1 matches 8 bases. The ends lost 2 bases at V and 7 bases at J; junction bases unmatched: 2. This CDR3 has 13 residues. Looked up from germline, CDR1 is SGHTA and CDR2 is FQGNSA. The CDR3 is CASSLQGANTQYF. The DNA for the CDR3 is TGTGCCAGCAGCTTACAGGGGGCGAATACGCAGTATTTT. The entire variable domain, with the rest obtained from reference TRBV7-2 and TRBJ2-3, is as follows: GAGVSQSPSNKVTEKGKDVELRCDPISGHTALYWYRQSLGQGLEFLIYFQGNSAPDKSGLPSDRFSAERTGGSVSTLTIQRTQQEDSAVYLCASSLQGANTQYFGPGTRLTVL.

There are a few counts of this clonotype. V and J are TRBV5-1 and TRBJ2-3; possibly TRBD1 for D (7 bases). CDR1 and CDR2 (germline): SGHRS, YFSETQ. The CDR3 contains 15 residues. Trimming took off 4 bases at V and 1 base at J, with 13 bases between the two ends. CDR3 loop: CASSRGTVGTDTQYF. The CDR3 DNA is TGCGCCAGCAGCCGCGGGACAGTCGGCACAGATACGCAGTATTTT.

There are a few counts of this clonotype. V usage is TRBV12-3 or TRBV12-4 and J usage is TRBJ2-1; the match to TRBD2 covers 16 bases. The CDR3 has 18 residues. After removal of 10 bases from V and 0 bases from J, the junction contained 9 bases not matched to a gene. The CDR3 loop reads CATTGLAGGFRSYNEQFF. The CDR3 nucleotides read TGTGCCACCACGGGACTAGCGGGAGGGTTCCGCTCCTACAATGAGCAGTTCTTC.

Only a few counts were recorded for this clonotype. The chain employs TRBV27 and TRBJ2-7, with no clear D. The V and J ends lost 0 bases and 0 bases respectively, with 15 bases between them. CDR1 and CDR2 (germline): MNHEY, SMNVEV (reference sequence). CDR3 size: 17 residues. The chain's CDR3 is CASSLSMAGSFSYEQYF. DNA of the CDR3: TGTGCCAGCAGTTTATCGATGGCAGGATCCTTCTCCTACGAGCAGTACTTC.

The CDR3 sequence is CASSPRTSGSNEQFF. CDR3 nucleotides: TGTGCCAGCTCACCACGGACTAGCGGGAGTAATGAGCAGTTCTTC. The chain couples TRBV18 to TRBJ2-1, with TRBD2 matching over 13 bases. V lost 1 base and J lost 7; bases outside the gene matches: 1. CDR1 is KGHSH and CDR2 is LQKENI in the germline V gene. The CDR3 is made up of 15 amino acids. Filled out from reference TRBV18 and TRBJ2-1, the complete variable domain reads NAGVMQNPRHLVRRRGQEARLRCSPMKGHSHVYWYRQLPEEGLKFMVYLQKENIIDESGMPKERFSAEFPKEGPSILRIQQVVRGDSAAYFCASSPRTSGSNEQFFGPGTRLTVL.

This chain joins TRBV5-6 and TRBJ1-1, with D hard to call. V was cut by 4 bases and J by 3 bases, with 7 bases left in between. The CDR3 is 12 residues long. Germline CDR1 SGHDT, CDR2 YYEEEE. DNA of the CDR3: TGTGCCAGCAGCGATGTTCACACTGAAGCTTTCTTT. This gives the protein CASSDVHTEAFF.

The chain recombines TRBV20-1 with TRBJ2-5; TRBD2 matches 13 bases. After removal of 4 bases from V and 1 base from J, the junction contained 6 bases not matched to a gene. Germline lookup yields CDR1 DFQATT and CDR2 SNEGSKA (reference sequence). The CDR3 is 16 residues long. This CDR3 is CSANPGLAGTQETQYF. The CDR3 bases are TGCAGTGCTAACCCGGGACTAGCGGGGACCCAAGAGACCCAGTACTTC.

This clonotype was found a few times. CDR3 residues: CASSPSPGWPYEQYF. CDR3 in DNA: TGTGCCAGCAGCCCTAGCCCTGGTTGGCCCTACGAGCAGTACTTC. V usage is TRBV7-9 and J usage is TRBJ2-7; D perhaps matches TRBD2 (5 bases). The CDR3 runs 15 residues. Germline CDR1 reads SEHNR; CDR2 reads FQNEAQ (reference sequence). V was trimmed by 5 bases and J by 2 bases, leaving 16 bases between them.

This clonotype was found a few times. This chain links TRBV4-3 with TRBJ1-3; 7 bases match TRBD1. Losses at the gene ends were 1 base for V and 2 bases for J; bases not matched to a gene: 8. Germline V gene sequence: CDR1 LGHNA, CDR2 YSLEER. This CDR3 is built from 17 residues. The CDR3 reads CASSQAKTTGTGNTIYF. As DNA, the CDR3 is TGCGCCAGCAGCCAAGCGAAGACGACAGGGACTGGAAACACCATATATTTT.

The CDR3 nucleotides read TGTGCCAGCAGTTTCGCGGGAGGGAACACAGATACGCAGTATTTT. This encodes CASSFAGGNTDTQYF. The J gene is TRBJ2-3, the V gene TRBV12-3 or TRBV12-4; 9 nucleotides line up with TRBD2. CDR3 length equals 15 residues. The J segment lost 2 bases and the V segment lost 3 bases, leaving 3 bases of the junction unmatched.

The rearrangement uses TRBV7-9 and TRBJ2-2, with TRBD1 identical over 10 bases. V was pared by 3 bases and J by 4 bases, with 2 bases of the junction left unmatched. The CDR3 is 15 residues long. Germline V gene lookup returns CDR1 SEHNR and CDR2 FQNEAQ (reference sequence). The CDR3 reads CASSFGTGVTGELFF. The CDR3 DNA reads TGTGCCAGCAGCTTCGGGACAGGGGTCACCGGGGAGCTGTTTTTT. The full variable domain, its missing parts supplied by reference TRBV7-9 and TRBJ2-2, is DTGVSQNPRHKITKRGQNVTFRCDPISEHNRLYWYRQTLGQGPEFLTYFQNEAQLEKSRLLSDRFSAERPKGSFSTLEIQRTEQGDSAMYLCASSFGTGVTGELFFGEGSRLTVL.

This sequence joins TRBV7-2 and TRBJ2-7; D gene unclear. Trimming left V 4 bases short and J 0 bases short, with 4 bases between. CDR1 and CDR2 (germline): SGHTA, FQGNSA. The CDR3 consists of 12 residues. Here the CDR3 DNA reads TGTGCCAGCAGCTCCAACTCCTACGAGCAGTACTTC. Protein: CASSSNSYEQYF. Supplemented by reference TRBV7-2 and TRBJ2-7, the full variable domain reads GAGVSQSPSNKVTEKGKDVELRCDPISGHTALYWYRQSLGQGLEFLIYFQGNSAPDKSGLPSDRFSAERTGGSVSTLTIQRTQQEDSAVYLCASSSNSYEQYFGPGTRLTVT.

The chain is built from TRBV29-1 and TRBJ2-1; weak D call: TRBD1 (5 bases). The CDR3 has 14 amino acids. Germline V CDR1 and CDR2: SQVTM, ANQGSEA. The V and J ends lost 1 base and 7 bases respectively, with 14 bases between them. The CDR3 protein is CSVEVRSGLNEQFF. The CDR3 DNA follows: TGCAGCGTTGAAGTTCGGTCAGGGTTAAATGAGCAGTTCTTC.

This clonotype has just a few counts. The chain carries TRBV20-1 and TRBJ1-2; 12 positions agree with TRBD1. The CDR3 consists of 13 residues. V lost 5 bases, J lost 7 bases, and 5 bases stayed unmatched. CDR1 and CDR2 (germline): DFQATT, SNEGSKA (reference sequence). The CDR3 region has the DNA TGCAGTGCTCCGGGACAGGGGGCGGGTGGCTACACCTTC. This encodes CSAPGQGAGGYTF.